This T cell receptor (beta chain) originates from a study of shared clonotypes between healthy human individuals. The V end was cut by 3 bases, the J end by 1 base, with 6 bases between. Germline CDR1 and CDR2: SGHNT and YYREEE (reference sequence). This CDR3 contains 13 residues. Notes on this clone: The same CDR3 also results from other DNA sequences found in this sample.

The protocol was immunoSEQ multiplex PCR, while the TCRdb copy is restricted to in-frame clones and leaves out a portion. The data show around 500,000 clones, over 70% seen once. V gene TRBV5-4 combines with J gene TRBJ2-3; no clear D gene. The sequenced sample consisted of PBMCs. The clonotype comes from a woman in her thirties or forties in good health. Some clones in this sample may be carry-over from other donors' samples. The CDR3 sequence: CASSSEGTDTQYF. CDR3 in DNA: TGTGCCAGCAGCTCCGAGGGCACAGATACGCAGTATTTT. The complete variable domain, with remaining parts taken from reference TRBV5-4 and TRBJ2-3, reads ETGVTQSPTHLIKTRGQQVTLRCSSQSGHNTVSWYQQALGQGPQFIFQYYREEENGRGNFPPRFSGLQFPNYSSELNVNALELDDSALYLCASSSEGTDTQYFGPGTRLTVL.